A single sample is the source of the 10 T cell receptor beta chains below, sequenced in a study of T cell repertoires in cytomegalovirus infection. TCRdb redid the calling of the reads with MiXCR, one entry per CDR3 protein. In the table there are 510,000 or so distinct CDR3 sequences, around 27% of which are singletons. Sequencing was performed on PBMCs. The receptor source for this set is a human donor in good health (CMV status not recorded). Some clones in this sample may be carry-over from other donors' samples.

This clonotype was seen ten or more times. The genes are TRBV4-1 and TRBJ1-6, with a tentative D call TRBD1 (6 bases). The germline V and J ends were trimmed by 1 base and 10 bases, with 14 bases remaining between them. CDR3 length equals 15 residues. In germline, CDR1 is MGHRA, CDR2 YSYEKL. In DNA, the CDR3 is TGCGCCAGCAGCCAAGGGGGGCAGGGACGCTCACCCCTCCACTTT. Translated: CASSQGGQGRSPLHF.

CDR3 sequence reads: CASIRPLQETQYF. The CDR3 DNA reads as TGTGCCAGCATTCGACCGTTACAAGAGACCCAGTACTTC. The rearrangement links TRBV27 to TRBJ2-5; D remains unclear. Trimming took off 7 bases at V and 2 bases at J, with 11 bases between the two ends. CDR1 and CDR2 from the germline V gene are MNHEY and SMNVEV (reference sequence). CDR3 size: 13 residues.

The chain links TRBV12-5 to TRBJ2-3; tentatively, D is TRBD2 (6 bases). Germline V lookup: CDR1 LGHNT, CDR2 FRNRAP. V lost 6 bases and J lost 2, with 21 bases in between. This CDR3 contains 17 residues. CDR3 protein: CASGRGDSGGDTDTQYF. The DNA of the CDR3 is TGTGCTAGTGGCCGCGGGGATAGCGGAGGGGACACAGATACGCAGTATTTT.

This clonotype has a handful of counts. The chain links TRBV18 to TRBJ1-1; tentative D call: TRBD1 (5 bases). Trimming cost V 0 bases and J 10 bases, with 9 bases left between them. CDR3 length equals 12 residues. The germline gives CDR1 KGHSH, CDR2 LQKENI. The CDR3 bases are TGTGCCAGCTCACCACCCGGTCAGGGAGCTTTCTTT. Its protein is CASSPPGQGAFF.

The rearrangement uses TRBV5-1 and TRBJ1-1; D perhaps matches TRBD1 (5 bases). CDR1 is SGHRS and CDR2 is YFSETQ in the germline V gene. The CDR3 runs 18 residues. Trimming removed 1 base at V and 1 base at J, with 20 bases between. The CDR3 reads CASSLQIRVNPQNTEAFF. In DNA, the CDR3 is TGCGCCAGCAGCTTGCAGATCAGGGTCAATCCCCAGAACACTGAAGCTTTCTTT.

CDR3: CASSPSPASYEQYV. The CDR3 region has the DNA TGTGCCAGCAGCCCTTCCCCGGCTAGCTACGAGCAGTACGTC. The chain couples TRBV11-2 to TRBJ2-7; D not certain. Looked up from germline, CDR1 is SGHAT and CDR2 is FQNNGV. The length of the CDR3 is 14 residues. Trimming stripped 5 bases from V and 3 bases from J, with 14 bases between.

In regard to this clonotype: It may be a read error: a sequence one base away is much more abundant. The J gene is TRBJ1-2, the V gene TRBV28; TRBD1 matches 7 bases. Germline V gene data show CDR1 as MDHEN and CDR2 as SYDVKM. The CDR3 has 18 residues. V lost 5 bases, J lost 4 bases, and 19 bases stayed unmatched. DNA for the CDR3: TGTGCCAGCAGTAGCTCGCCGCCCAGGGGGACTACTTTCTATGGCTACACCTTC. This encodes CASSSSPPRGTTFYGYTF.

This clonotype came up a few times. This chain connects TRBV7-2 to TRBJ1-1; 10 bases line up with TRBD1. With V trimmed by 8 bases and J by 4 bases, 10 bases remained unmatched. CDR1 and CDR2 from the germline V gene are SGHTA and FQGNSA. This CDR3 is built from 15 residues. The CDR3, as DNA: TGTGCCAGCCGGTTCCGGACAGGGGGATCCACTGAAGCTTTCTTT. This gives the protein CASRFRTGGSTEAFF.

This chain links TRBV7-9 with TRBJ2-2; no clear D gene. V lost 4 bases and J 3 bases, leaving 15 bases between the germline ends. The CDR3 is made up of 16 amino acids. Germline assignment: CDR1 SEHNR and CDR2 FQNEAQ (reference sequence). CDR3 amino acids: CASSSKRVRDTGELFF. For the CDR3, the DNA is TGTGCCAGCAGCTCCAAACGGGTCCGAGACACCGGGGAGCTGTTTTTT.

This clonotype was recorded a few times. The gene calls are TRBV6-1 and TRBJ2-7; possibly TRBD2 for D (5 bases). Germline CDR1 and CDR2: MNHNS and SASEGT. The CDR3 contains 15 residues. V lost 2 bases, J lost 0 bases, and 11 bases lay in between. The CDR3 coding sequence is TGTGCCAGCAGTGAACCGGGATCTAGCTCCTACGAGCAGTACTTC. Its protein is CASSEPGSSSYEQYF.